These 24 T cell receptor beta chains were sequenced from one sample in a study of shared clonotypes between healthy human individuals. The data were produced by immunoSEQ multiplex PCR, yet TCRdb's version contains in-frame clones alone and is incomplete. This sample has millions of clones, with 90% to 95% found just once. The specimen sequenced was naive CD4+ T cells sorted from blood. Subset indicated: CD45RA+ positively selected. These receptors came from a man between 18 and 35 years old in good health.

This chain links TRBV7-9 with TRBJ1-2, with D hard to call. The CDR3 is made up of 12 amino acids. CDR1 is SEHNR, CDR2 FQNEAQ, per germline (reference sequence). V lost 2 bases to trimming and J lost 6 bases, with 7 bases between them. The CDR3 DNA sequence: TGTGCCAGCAGCTTAAACACAGATGGCTACACCTTC. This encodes CASSLNTDGYTF.

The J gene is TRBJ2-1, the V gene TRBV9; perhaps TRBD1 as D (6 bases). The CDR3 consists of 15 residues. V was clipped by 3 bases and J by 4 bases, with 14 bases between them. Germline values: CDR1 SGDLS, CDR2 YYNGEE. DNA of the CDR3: TGTGCCAGCAGCGCAGGACAGATAGGGTACAATGAGCAGTTCTTC. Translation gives CASSAGQIGYNEQFF. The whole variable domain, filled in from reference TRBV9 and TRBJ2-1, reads DSGVTQTPKHLITATGQRVTLRCSPRSGDLSVYWYQQSLDQGLQFLIQYYNGEERAKGNILERFSAQQFPDLHSELNLSSLELGDSALYFCASSAGQIGYNEQFFGPGTRLTVL.

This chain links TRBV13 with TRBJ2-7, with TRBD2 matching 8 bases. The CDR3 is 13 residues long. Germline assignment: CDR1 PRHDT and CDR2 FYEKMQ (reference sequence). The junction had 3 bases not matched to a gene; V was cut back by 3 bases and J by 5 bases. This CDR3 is CASSLAGGHEQYF. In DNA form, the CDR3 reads TGTGCCAGCAGCTTGGCGGGAGGACACGAGCAGTACTTC.

Here the CDR3 reads CASSTREGSRNTEAFF. The CDR3 DNA reads TGCGCCAGCTCCACTCGGGAAGGAAGCAGAAACACTGAAGCTTTCTTT. This chain connects TRBV5-1 to TRBJ1-1, with D unclear. The length of the CDR3 is 16 residues. Trimming took off 7 bases at V and 2 bases at J, with 21 bases between the two ends. Germline CDR1 SGHRS, CDR2 YFSETQ.

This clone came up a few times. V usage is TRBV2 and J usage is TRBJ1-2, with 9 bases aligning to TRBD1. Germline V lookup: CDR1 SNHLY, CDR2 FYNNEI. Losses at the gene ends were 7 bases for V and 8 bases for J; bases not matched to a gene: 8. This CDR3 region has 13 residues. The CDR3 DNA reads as TGTGCCAGCACGGACAGGGGCCGGCGAGGCTACACCTTC. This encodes CASTDRGRRGYTF.

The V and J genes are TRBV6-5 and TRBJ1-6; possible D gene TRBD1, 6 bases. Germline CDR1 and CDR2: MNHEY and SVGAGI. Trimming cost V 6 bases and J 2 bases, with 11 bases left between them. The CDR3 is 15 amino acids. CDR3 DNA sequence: TGTGCCAGCAGCGGACAGAATCCCTATAATTCACCCCTCCACTTT. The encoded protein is CASSGQNPYNSPLHF.

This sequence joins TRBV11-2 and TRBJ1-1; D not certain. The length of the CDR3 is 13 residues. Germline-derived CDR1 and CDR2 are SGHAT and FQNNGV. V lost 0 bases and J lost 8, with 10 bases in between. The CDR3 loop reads CASSLERDLEAFF. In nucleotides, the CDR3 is TGTGCCAGCAGCTTAGAAAGGGATTTGGAAGCTTTCTTT.

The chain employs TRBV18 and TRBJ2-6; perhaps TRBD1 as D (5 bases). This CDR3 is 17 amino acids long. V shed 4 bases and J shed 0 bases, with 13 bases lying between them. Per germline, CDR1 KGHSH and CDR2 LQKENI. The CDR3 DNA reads TGTGCCAGCTCACTTATTAGTACAGGCTCTGGGGCCAACGTCCTGACTTTC. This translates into CASSLISTGSGANVLTF.

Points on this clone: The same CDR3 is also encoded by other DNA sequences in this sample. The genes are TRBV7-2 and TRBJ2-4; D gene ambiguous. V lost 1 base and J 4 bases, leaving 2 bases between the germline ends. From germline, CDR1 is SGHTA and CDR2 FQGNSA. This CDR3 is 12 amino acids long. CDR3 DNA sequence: TGTGCCAGCAGCTTAGGAAAAAACATTCAGTACTTC. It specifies CASSLGKNIQYF.

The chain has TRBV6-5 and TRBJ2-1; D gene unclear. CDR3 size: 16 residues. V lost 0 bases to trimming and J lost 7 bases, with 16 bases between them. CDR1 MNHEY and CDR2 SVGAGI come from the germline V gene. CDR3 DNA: TGTGCCAGCAGTTACTCGTCTAAGGCTGGTAGGAATGAGCAGTTCTTC. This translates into CASSYSSKAGRNEQFF.

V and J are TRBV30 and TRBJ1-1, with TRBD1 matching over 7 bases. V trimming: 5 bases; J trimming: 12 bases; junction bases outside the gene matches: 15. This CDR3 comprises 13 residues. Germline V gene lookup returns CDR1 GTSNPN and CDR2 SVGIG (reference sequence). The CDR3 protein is CAWVPVLTGPTFF. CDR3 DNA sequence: TGTGCCTGGGTCCCTGTTTTGACAGGGCCAACTTTCTTT.

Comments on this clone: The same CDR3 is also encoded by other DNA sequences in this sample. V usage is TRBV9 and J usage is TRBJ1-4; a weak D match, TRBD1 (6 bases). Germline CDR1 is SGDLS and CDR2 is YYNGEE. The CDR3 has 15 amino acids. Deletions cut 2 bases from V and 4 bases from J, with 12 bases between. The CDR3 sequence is CASSVRGEGNEKLFF. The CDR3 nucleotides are TGTGCCAGCAGCGTCAGGGGCGAAGGTAATGAAAAACTGTTTTTT.

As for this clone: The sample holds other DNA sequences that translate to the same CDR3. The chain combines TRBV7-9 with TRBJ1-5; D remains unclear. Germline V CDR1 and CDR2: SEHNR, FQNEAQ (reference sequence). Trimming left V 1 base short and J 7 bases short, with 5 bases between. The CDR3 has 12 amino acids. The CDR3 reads CASSLDYQPQHF. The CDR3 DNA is TGTGCCAGCAGCTTAGACTACCAGCCCCAGCATTTT.

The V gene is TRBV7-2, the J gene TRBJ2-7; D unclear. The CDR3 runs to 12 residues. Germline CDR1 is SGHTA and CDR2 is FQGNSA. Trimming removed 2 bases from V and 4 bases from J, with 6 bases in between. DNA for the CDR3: TGTGCCAGCAGCTTAAAAGTGTACGAGCAGTACTTC. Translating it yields CASSLKVYEQYF.

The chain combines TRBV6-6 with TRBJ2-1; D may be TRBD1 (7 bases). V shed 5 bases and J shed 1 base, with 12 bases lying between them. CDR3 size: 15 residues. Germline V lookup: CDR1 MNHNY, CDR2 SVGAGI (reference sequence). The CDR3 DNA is TGTGCCAGCAGTCCCAGGGGGGAATCCTACAATGAGCAGTTCTTC. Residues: CASSPRGESYNEQFF.

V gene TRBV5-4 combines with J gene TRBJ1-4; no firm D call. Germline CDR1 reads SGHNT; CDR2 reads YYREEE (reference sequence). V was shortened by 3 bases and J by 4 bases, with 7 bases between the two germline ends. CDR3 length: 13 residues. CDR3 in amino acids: CASSSQDNEKLFF. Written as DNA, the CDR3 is TGTGCCAGCAGCTCTCAGGATAATGAAAAACTGTTTTTT.

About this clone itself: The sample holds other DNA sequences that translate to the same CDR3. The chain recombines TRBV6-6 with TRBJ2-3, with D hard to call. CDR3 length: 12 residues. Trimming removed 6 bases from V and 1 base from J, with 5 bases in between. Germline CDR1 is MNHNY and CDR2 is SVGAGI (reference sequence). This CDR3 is CASSPGTDTQYF. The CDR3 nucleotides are TGTGCCAGCAGCCCCGGCACAGATACGCAGTATTTT.

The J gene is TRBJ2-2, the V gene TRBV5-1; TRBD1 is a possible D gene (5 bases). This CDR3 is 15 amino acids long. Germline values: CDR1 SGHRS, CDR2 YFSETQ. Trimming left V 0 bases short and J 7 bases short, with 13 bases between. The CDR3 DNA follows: TGCGCCAGCAGCTTGGCCGATGGGGCGATCGGGGAGCTGTTTTTT. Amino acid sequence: CASSLADGAIGELFF.

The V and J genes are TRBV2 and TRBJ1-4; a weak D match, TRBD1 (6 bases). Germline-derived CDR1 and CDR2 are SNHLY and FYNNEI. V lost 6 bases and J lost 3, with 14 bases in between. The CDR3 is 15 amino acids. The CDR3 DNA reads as TGTGCCAGCAGAGTACAGGGTTTCGCTAATGAAAAACTGTTTTTT. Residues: CASRVQGFANEKLFF.

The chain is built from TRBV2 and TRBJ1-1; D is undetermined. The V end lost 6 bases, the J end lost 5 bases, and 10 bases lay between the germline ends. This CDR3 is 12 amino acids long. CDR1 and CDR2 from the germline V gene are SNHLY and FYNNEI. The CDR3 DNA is TGTGCCAGCAGAAGAGATGTGACTGAAGCTTTCTTT. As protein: CASRRDVTEAFF.

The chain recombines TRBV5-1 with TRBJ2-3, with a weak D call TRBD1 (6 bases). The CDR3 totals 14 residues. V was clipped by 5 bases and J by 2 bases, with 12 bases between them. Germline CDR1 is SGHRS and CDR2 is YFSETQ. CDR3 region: CASRVGANTDTQYF. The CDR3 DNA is TGCGCCAGCAGAGTGGGGGCCAACACAGATACGCAGTATTTT.

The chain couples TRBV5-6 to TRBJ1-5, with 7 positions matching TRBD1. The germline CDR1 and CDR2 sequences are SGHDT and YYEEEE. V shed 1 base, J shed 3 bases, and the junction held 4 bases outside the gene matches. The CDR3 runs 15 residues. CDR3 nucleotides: TGTGCCAGCAGCTTGCTCCAGGGGGACAATCAGCCCCAGCATTTT. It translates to CASSLLQGDNQPQHF.

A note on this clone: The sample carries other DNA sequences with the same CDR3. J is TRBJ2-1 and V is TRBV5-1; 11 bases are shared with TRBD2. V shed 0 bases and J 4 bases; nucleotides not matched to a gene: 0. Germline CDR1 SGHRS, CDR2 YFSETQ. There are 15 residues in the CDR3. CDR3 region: CASSLVAGGYNEQFF. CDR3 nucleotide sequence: TGCGCCAGCAGCTTGGTAGCGGGAGGGTACAATGAGCAGTTCTTC.

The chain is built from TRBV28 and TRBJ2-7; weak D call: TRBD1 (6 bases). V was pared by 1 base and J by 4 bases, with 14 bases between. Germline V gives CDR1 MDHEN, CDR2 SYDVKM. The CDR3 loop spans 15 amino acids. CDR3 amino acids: CASSLSGGTSYEQYF. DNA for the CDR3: TGTGCCAGCAGTTTATCTGGGGGCACCTCTTACGAGCAGTACTTC.